This entry lists 28 T cell receptor beta chains sequenced from one sample in a study of OX40 agonist ivuxolimab in advanced cancers. Measured with immunoSEQ multiplex PCR; TCRdb has only the in-frame clones, and not every one. The sample lists about 98,000 clones, roughly 87% occurring once. Sequencing used CD4+ or CD8+ T cells sorted from blood, obtained in a trial of the OX40 agonist ivuxolimab. Receptors originate from an adult with an advanced solid tumor such as melanoma, head and neck, liver or kidney cancer.

The J gene is TRBJ1-2, the V gene TRBV7-2; 9 bases match TRBD1. The germline V gene encodes CDR1 SGHTA and CDR2 FQGNSA. Trimming took 5 bases from V and 6 from J; bases not matched to a gene: 10. The CDR3 runs 15 residues. The CDR3 DNA is TGTGCCAGCAGCCTCTCGGGGACAGGGCGTAATGGCTACACCTTC. It yields the protein CASSLSGTGRNGYTF.

The V gene is TRBV19, the J gene TRBJ1-1, with D uncertain. Between the trimmed V and J ends, which lost 4 bases and 0 bases, there was a span of 9 bases. The CDR3 runs to 14 residues. Germline CDR1 and CDR2: LNHDA and SQIVND (reference sequence). The DNA for the CDR3 is TGTGCCAGTAGTAAGGAACGGATGAACACTGAAGCTTTCTTT. As protein: CASSKERMNTEAFF.

This clone was detected a few times. At one end, the junction sequence differs from germline, possibly due to a read error. The chain is built from TRBV29-1 and TRBJ1-3; TRBD1 agrees at 9 bases. The CDR3 loop spans 12 amino acids. The germline gives CDR1 SQVTM, CDR2 ANQGSEA. CDR3 protein: CSAGQGGDTIYF. For the CDR3, the DNA is TGCAGCGCGGGACAGGGTGGAGACACCATATATTTT.

The rearrangement uses TRBV7-9 and TRBJ1-4; TRBD1 aligns across 7 bases. Germline trimming cut 5 bases from V and 6 bases from J; bases unmatched to any gene: 9. The CDR3 sequence is 15 residues long. CDR1 and CDR2 from the germline V gene are SEHNR and FQNEAQ (reference sequence). Here the CDR3 reads CASSLTGDNYEKLFF. For the CDR3, the DNA is TGTGCCAGCAGCCTCACAGGGGACAATTATGAAAAACTGTTTTTT.

This clone was counted a few times. This sequence joins TRBV6-5 and TRBJ1-1; perhaps TRBD1 as D (6 bases). CDR3 length equals 12 residues. Germline V gene sequence: CDR1 MNHEY, CDR2 SVGAGI. V was cut by 5 bases and J by 8 bases, with 12 bases left in between. The CDR3 loop is CASSTGLGEAFF. The CDR3 DNA reads as TGTGCCAGCAGTACAGGGCTCGGCGAAGCTTTCTTT.

The V gene is TRBV9, the J gene TRBJ2-7; tentatively, D is TRBD2 (6 bases). CDR1 is SGDLS and CDR2 is YYNGEE in the germline V gene. The CDR3 has 13 residues. The V gene lost 5 bases and the J gene lost 0 bases, with 9 bases spanning the gap. CDR3 in amino acids: CASSGGSSYEQYF. The CDR3 DNA is TGTGCCAGCAGTGGGGGGAGCTCCTACGAGCAGTACTTC.

This chain uses TRBV6-5 with TRBJ2-5, with TRBD2 matching over 8 bases. V dropped 9 bases and J dropped 3; count of bases not matched to a gene: 6. This CDR3 has 13 residues. CDR1 is MNHEY and CDR2 is SVGAGI in the germline V gene. This chain's CDR3 is CASYSGDKETQYF. The CDR3 DNA sequence: TGTGCCAGTTATAGCGGGGACAAAGAGACCCAGTACTTC.

This clone has a handful of counts. The CDR3 protein is CATRQGVGQPQHF. CDR3 bases: TGTGCCACCCGACAGGGGGTGGGTCAGCCCCAGCATTTT. V gene TRBV7-6 combines with J gene TRBJ1-5, with TRBD1 matching 9 bases. The CDR3 sequence is 13 residues long. CDR1 and CDR2 from the germline V gene are SGHVS and FNYEAQ. V dropped 10 bases and J dropped 6; count of bases not matched to a gene: 7.

V gene TRBV7-9 combines with J gene TRBJ2-7, with D possibly being TRBD2 (6 bases). Germline loops: CDR1 SEHNR, CDR2 FQNEAQ (reference sequence). V was clipped by 1 base and J by 0 bases, with 22 bases between them. The CDR3 runs to 19 residues. This chain's CDR3 is CASSLVGKSRGYDSYEQYF. The CDR3 DNA reads TGTGCCAGCAGCTTAGTAGGGAAATCACGGGGGTACGACTCCTACGAGCAGTACTTC.

Note on this clone: The identical CDR3 is also encoded by other nucleotide sequences in the sample. The chain couples TRBV5-1 to TRBJ1-1; the D gene is possibly TRBD1 (5 bases). The CDR3 has 17 amino acids. From germline, CDR1 is SGHRS and CDR2 YFSETQ. Trimming removed 1 base at V and 3 bases at J, with 19 bases between. Written as DNA, the CDR3 is TGCGCCAGCAGCTTGAACCCTGTAGGGGAGGGAGACACTGAAGCTTTCTTT. Translated, it gives CASSLNPVGEGDTEAFF.

Comment on this clone: The sample carries other DNA sequences with the same CDR3. V and J are TRBV12-5 and TRBJ2-2; 9 bases line up with TRBD1. The CDR3 is made up of 15 amino acids. After removal of 1 base from V and 6 bases from J, the junction contained 3 bases not matched to a gene. Germline V lookup: CDR1 LGHNT, CDR2 FRNRAP. CDR3 nucleotide sequence: TGTGCTAGTGGTTTGGGGGGACAGGGTTCCGGGGAGCTGTTTTTT. Translation gives CASGLGGQGSGELFF. Together with reference TRBV12-5 and TRBJ2-2, the CDR3 gives the full variable domain: DARVTQTPRHKVTEMGQEVTMRCQPILGHNTVFWYRQTMMQGLELLAYFRNRAPLDDSGMPKDRFSAEMPDATLATLKIQPSEPRDSAVYFCASGLGGQGSGELFFGEGSRLTVL.

The chain joins TRBV7-2 to TRBJ2-1; no clear D gene. There are 13 residues in the CDR3. V gave up 5 bases and J gave up 1 base, with 6 bases separating them. Germline V gene lookup returns CDR1 SGHTA and CDR2 FQGNSA. The CDR3 reads CASSPDSYNEQFF. In DNA, the CDR3 is TGTGCCAGCAGCCCGGATTCCTACAATGAGCAGTTCTTC.

V gene TRBV7-6 combines with J gene TRBJ2-5; D is unclear. The length of the CDR3 is 16 residues. Germline V gene lookup returns CDR1 SGHVS and CDR2 FNYEAQ. The ends were cut back, 0 bases at V and 1 base at J, with 12 bases in the middle. CDR3 DNA sequence: TGTGCCAGCAGCTTAGCAATAACCGCGGCCCAAGAGACCCAGTACTTC. It is translated as CASSLAITAAQETQYF.

In this sample, this clone turned up a few times. This same CDR3 is encoded by further DNA sequences in the sample. This chain joins TRBV5-1 and TRBJ1-1; D not resolved. The CDR3 totals 14 residues. Germline V lookup: CDR1 SGHRS, CDR2 YFSETQ. V lost 0 bases and J 5 bases, leaving 11 bases between the germline ends. CDR3 protein: CASSLDRVGTEAFF. CDR3 DNA: TGCGCCAGCAGCTTGGACCGGGTGGGAACTGAAGCTTTCTTT.

This clone has only a few counts. This chain links TRBV27 with TRBJ1-2; TRBD1 agrees at 11 bases. This CDR3 contains 15 residues. Germline values: CDR1 MNHEY, CDR2 SMNVEV (reference sequence). With V trimmed by 5 bases and J by 5 bases, 7 bases remained unmatched. The CDR3 spells CASSPRDRGSYGYTF. The CDR3 nucleotides read TGTGCCAGCAGTCCCCGGGACAGGGGGTCTTATGGCTACACCTTC.

V gene TRBV5-1 combines with J gene TRBJ1-1; no clear D. The CDR3 loop spans 14 amino acids. The germline gives CDR1 SGHRS, CDR2 YFSETQ. Trimming removed 1 base at V and 1 base at J, with 8 bases between. The CDR3 region has the DNA TGCGCCAGCAGCTTGCGGGGTCGGAACACTGAAGCTTTCTTT. It codes for CASSLRGRNTEAFF.

CDR3 residues: CSVFRGSTEAFF. CDR3 DNA sequence: TGCAGTGTATTCCGGGGGAGCACTGAAGCTTTCTTT. This sequence joins TRBV29-1 and TRBJ1-1, with D maybe TRBD1 (5 bases). The germline gives CDR1 SQVTM, CDR2 ANQGSEA. The CDR3 covers 12 residues.

The chain carries TRBV6-6 and TRBJ2-7, with 9 bases matching TRBD1. This CDR3 comprises 14 residues. The germline gives CDR1 MNHNY, CDR2 SVGAGI (reference sequence). Unmatched junction bases numbered 10, after V lost 6 bases and J lost 7 bases. In nucleotides, the CDR3 is TGTGCCAGCAGACTGACAGGGGGACTGAGAGAGCAGTACTTC. It encodes CASRLTGGLREQYF.

The chain combines TRBV29-1 with TRBJ2-2; 10 nucleotides align to TRBD1. The V and J ends lost 7 bases and 6 bases, in that order; junction bases with no gene match: 8. The CDR3 contains 14 residues. Germline V gives CDR1 SQVTM, CDR2 ANQGSEA. The CDR3 reads CSAQTGGASGELFF. The DNA for the CDR3 is TGCAGCGCCCAGACAGGGGGCGCCTCCGGGGAGCTGTTTTTT.

The chain couples TRBV25-1 to TRBJ2-5; weak D call: TRBD1 (7 bases). Germline V gene sequence: CDR1 MGHDK, CDR2 SYGVNS. This CDR3 is 12 amino acids long. Deletions cut 11 bases from V and 2 bases from J, with 12 bases between. The CDR3 protein is CAAGGWQETQYF. CDR3 in DNA: TGTGCCGCAGGGGGGTGGCAAGAGACCCAGTACTTC. The variable domain in full, with the rest retrieved from reference TRBV25-1 and TRBJ2-5, is EADIYQTPRYLVIGTGKKITLECSQTMGHDKMYWYQQDPGMELHLIHYSYGVNSTEKGDLSSESTVSRIRTEHFPLTLESARPSHTSQYLCAAGGWQETQYFGPGTRLLVL.

The chain combines TRBV6-1 with TRBJ2-5; maybe TRBD2 (7 bases). Per germline, CDR1 MNHNS and CDR2 SASEGT. The CDR3 covers 14 residues. The germline V and J ends were trimmed by 0 bases and 5 bases, with 10 bases remaining between them. The CDR3 DNA reads TGTGCCAGCAGTGAAGCGCGGGGGCGGGAGACCCAGTACTTC. Translating gives CASSEARGRETQYF.

The V gene is TRBV6-1, the J gene TRBJ1-2; D may be TRBD1 (5 bases). Germline V gene sequence: CDR1 MNHNS, CDR2 SASEGT. The length of the CDR3 is 12 residues. Trimming cost V 6 bases and J 0 bases, with 5 bases left between them. The CDR3 DNA reads TGTGCCAGCAGGACAGCTAACTATGGCTACACCTTC. Translated: CASRTANYGYTF.

This chain joins TRBV6-4 and TRBJ1-2, with D hard to call. V was clipped by 7 bases and J by 0 bases, with 15 bases between them. Per the germline V gene, CDR1 is MRHNA and CDR2 is SNTAGT. The CDR3 runs to 15 residues. CDR3 protein: CASIPEPGSNYGYTF. The CDR3 region has the DNA TGTGCCAGCATCCCAGAACCCGGGTCTAACTATGGCTACACCTTC.

The chain uses TRBV4-1 and TRBJ2-7; D perhaps matches TRBD2 (6 bases). The CDR3 contains 16 residues. Germline V gene lookup returns CDR1 MGHRA and CDR2 YSYEKL. V was pared by 4 bases and J by 3 bases, with 19 bases between. The CDR3 sequence is CASSRAGTANYYEQYF. For the CDR3, the DNA is TGCGCCAGCAGCCGGGCGGGGACCGCCAACTACTACGAGCAGTACTTC.

V is TRBV7-6 and J is TRBJ1-2, with a tentative D call TRBD1 (5 bases). CDR1 is SGHVS and CDR2 is FNYEAQ in the germline V gene. The CDR3 is 12 residues long. Trimming left V 1 base short and J 8 bases short, with 8 bases between. Here the CDR3 DNA reads TGTGCCAGCAGCTTAGAGGGGTGGGGCTACACCTTC. Encoded protein: CASSLEGWGYTF. The full variable domain, completed using reference TRBV7-6 and TRBJ1-2, is GAGVSQSPRYKVTKRGQDVALRCDPISGHVSLYWYRQALGQGPEFLTYFNYEAQQDKSGLPNDRFSAERPEGSISTLTIQRTEQRDSAMYRCASSLEGWGYTFGSGTRLTVV.

This clone was picked up a small number of times. V usage is TRBV27 and J usage is TRBJ2-5, with 8 bases matching TRBD2. Germline loops: CDR1 MNHEY, CDR2 SMNVEV (reference sequence). The CDR3 contains 16 residues. J gave up 8 bases and V 5 bases, and 16 bases lay outside the gene matches. CDR3 DNA sequence: TGTGCCAGCAGTCCCCCCAAACCGGGACTAGGAAGAACCCAGTACTTC. As protein: CASSPPKPGLGRTQYF.

This clone appeared a few times. The chain has TRBV2 and TRBJ1-5; D not certain. The CDR3 extends over 11 amino acids. Germline V gives CDR1 SNHLY, CDR2 FYNNEI. V lost 10 bases and J 1 base, leaving 5 bases between the germline ends. As DNA, the CDR3 is TGTGCCATGGGGAGCAATCAGCCCCAGCATTTT. Translated, it gives CAMGSNQPQHF. Together with reference TRBV2 and TRBJ1-5, the CDR3 gives the full variable domain: EPEVTQTPSHQVTQMGQEVILRCVPISNHLYFYWYRQILGQKVEFLVSFYNNEISEKSEIFDDQFSVERPDGSNFTLKIRSTKLEDSAMYFCAMGSNQPQHFGDGTRLSIL.

The J gene is TRBJ2-5, the V gene TRBV7-9; D might be TRBD2 (5 bases). Trimming took off 4 bases at V and 5 bases at J, with 14 bases between the two ends. Germline CDR1 is SEHNR and CDR2 is FQNEAQ (reference sequence). CDR3 length: 14 amino acids. CDR3 bases: TGTGCCAGCAGCTCCCTTTCGGGGTGGGAGACCCAGTACTTC. It yields the protein CASSSLSGWETQYF.